This is a list of T cell receptor beta chains from one sample in a study of cytomegalovirus exposure and HLA in healthy donors. Sequenced by immunoSEQ multiplex PCR; TCRdb stores in-frame clones only, minus some. The profile shows around 120,000 clones, about three quarters of them singletons. The sample was PBMCs. The receptors come from a woman aged 55-69 years in good health and CMV-seropositive. The CDR3 runs from the conserved cysteine through the conserved F or W. A D gene is named only where the DNA matches it firmly. Not every row has a clone size; where given, it reads once, few, many or a size class.

size	D	V	J	DNA	CDR3
.	.	TRBV5-6	TRBJ2-5	TGTGCCAGCACCCCAGGGTACGGGGGAGAGGAGACCCAGTACTTC	CASTPGYGGEETQYF
few	.	TRBV25-1	TRBJ1-2	TGTGCCAGCAGTGAATCCAGGGATTATGGCTACACCTTC	CASSESRDYGYTF
.	TRBD2	TRBV11-3	TRBJ2-5	TGTGCCAGCAGCTCCTCGGCGGGGGGCCTCGAGACCCAGTACTTC	CASSSSAGGLETQYF
few	.	TRBV29-1	TRBJ1-6	TGCAGCGTTGAAGATCGTGATAGAGGGGGACCCCGCAATTCACCCCTCCACTTT	CSVEDRDRGGPRNSPLHF
.	TRBD2	TRBV5-4	TRBJ2-7	TGTGCCAGCAGCTCTAGTAGCGGGACCTACGAGCAGTACTTC	CASSSSSGTYEQYF
.	.	TRBV19	TRBJ1-1	TGTGCCAGTAGTATAGTGACAGGAGTGAACACTGAAGCTTTCTTT	CASSIVTGVNTEAFF
few	TRBD1	TRBV6-4	TRBJ1-5	TGTGCCAGCAGTGTCGCGACAGGGCGGCAGCCCCAGCATTTT	CASSVATGRQPQHF
.	.	TRBV5-4	TRBJ2-7	TGTGCCAGCAGCTTGGCAGGCAGGAGGATGGACGAGCAGTACTTC	CASSLAGRRMDEQYF
few	.	TRBV6-5	TRBJ1-2	TGTGCCAGCAGTACCCGACCCCTGGGCCCCTATGGCTACACCTTC	CASSTRPLGPYGYTF
.	.	TRBV10-1	TRBJ1-1	TGCGCCAGCAGTGAACAGAGGAACACTGAAGCTTTCTTT	CASSEQRNTEAFF
.	TRBD1	TRBV9	TRBJ2-1	TGTGCCAGCAGCACCCCGGGGACAGGTTACAATGAGCAGTTCTTC	CASSTPGTGYNEQFF
.	.	TRBV6-5	TRBJ1-2	TGTGCCAGCAGTTACTCGAGTGCATCTGCGTCCTATGGCTACACCTTC	CASSYSSASASYGYTF
.	TRBD2	TRBV19	TRBJ2-1	TGTGCCAGTATCTCTCCTAGCGGGGGGTCCCAGTTCTTC	CASISPSGGSQFF
.	TRBD1	TRBV5-4	TRBJ2-7	TGTGCCAGCAGCTTCCCCGGGACAGGGGCCTACGAGCAGTACTTC	CASSFPGTGAYEQYF
.	.	TRBV27	TRBJ1-5	TGTGCCAGCAGCTTAAGCCGCCCCCCCATGAGCAATCAGCCCCAGCATTTT	CASSLSRPPMSNQPQHF
.	.	TRBV5-1	TRBJ1-5	TGCGCCAGCAGCTTGGAAGGAGGTTTCAATCAGCCCCAGCATTTT	CASSLEGGFNQPQHF
.	.	TRBV28	TRBJ1-2	TGTGCCAGCAGCTCCCAAGGGGTCGGTGGCTACACCTTC	CASSSQGVGGYTF
few	TRBD2	TRBV11-2	TRBJ2-7	TGTGCCAGCAGCCCTTCTGACGCGGGGGGGGGCTACGAGCAGTACTTC	CASSPSDAGGGYEQYF
.	.	TRBV4-1	TRBJ2-5	TGCGCCAGCAGCCAAGATAACTTGGTGATGGAGACCCAGTACTTC	CASSQDNLVMETQYF
.	.	TRBV18	TRBJ1-1	TGTGCCAGCTCACCTTGGGAGGACACTGAAGCTTTCTTT	CASSPWEDTEAFF
.	.	TRBV19	TRBJ1-2	TGTGCCAGTGGGGAGGAGGGGCGAGGCTATGGCTACACCTTC	CASGEEGRGYGYTF
.	TRBD1	TRBV5-6	TRBJ1-5	TGTGCCAGCAGCACGGGACAGGGCAATCAGCCCCAGCATTTT	CASSTGQGNQPQHF
.	.	TRBV2	TRBJ2-2	TGTGCCAGCAGTGATCAGGGGTTACTCGGGGAGCTGTTTTTT	CASSDQGLLGELFF